A selection of T cell receptor beta chains follows, all from one sample in a study of human T cells and chemical hapten exposure. TCRdb re-called the 5' RACE reads through MiXCR, storing one row per CDR3 protein. The table includes around 100,000 distinct CDR3 sequences, around 20% detected once. These receptors were taken from a human donor in good health. Each CDR3 is given with its conserved first and last residue. D genes are given only for firm matches. Size is omitted from some rows. Given values are once, few, many or a class for expanded clones.

D gene	clone size	V gene	J gene	CDR3 DNA	CDR3 protein
.	.	TRBV29-1	TRBJ1-3	TGCAGCGTTGAGCTCCAAACGGGAAACACCATATATTTT	CSVELQTGNTIYF
TRBD1	once	TRBV28	TRBJ1-2	TGTGCCAGCAGAACCTCCGGGACAGGCAACTATGGCGACACCTTC	CASRTSGTGNYGDTF
.	.	TRBV30	TRBJ1-6	TGTGCCTGCAATTCACCCCTCCACTTT	CACNSPLHF
.	.	TRBV6-6	TRBJ1-5	TGTGCCAGCAGTTACCAGGGTAGCAATCAGCCCCAGCATTTT	CASSYQGSNQPQHF
TRBD2	few	TRBV7-2	TRBJ2-7	TGTGCCAGCAGCTTTAGGAGCGGGATCTCCTACGAGCAGTACTTC	CASSFRSGISYEQYF
.	.	TRBV20-1	TRBJ1-1	TGCAGTGCTAGAGATGTGGGATTCCCTGAAGCTTTCTTT	CSARDVGFPEAFF
.	.	TRBV28	TRBJ2-7	TGTGCCAGCAGTTTAGCGGGTTACACCTACGAGCAGTACTTC	CASSLAGYTYEQYF
TRBD2	few	TRBV29-1	TRBJ2-3	TGCAGCGTACTAAGACTAGCGGGAGTCACAGATACGCAGTATTTT	CSVLRLAGVTDTQYF
.	few	TRBV5-1	TRBJ1-1	TGCGCCAGCAGCTTGCACGGAATGAACACTGAAGCTTTCTTT	CASSLHGMNTEAFF
.	.	TRBV4-2	TRBJ2-3	TGTGCCAGCAGCCAAGAAGGGAATAGCGGCCGCACAGATACGCAGTATTTT	CASSQEGNSGRTDTQYF
.	.	TRBV18	TRBJ2-1	TGTGCCAGCTCACCACTAGGCCATGAGCAGTTCTTC	CASSPLGHEQFF
.	few	TRBV11-2	TRBJ2-7	TGTGCCAGCAGCTTAGGGGGCTCGGGCAGCTCCTACGAGCAGTACTTC	CASSLGGSGSSYEQYF
TRBD1	few	TRBV4-2	TRBJ1-5	TGTGCCAGCAGCCAAACTGACAGGGTCAATCAGCCCCAGCATTTT	CASSQTDRVNQPQHF
.	few	TRBV7-9	TRBJ2-1	TGTGCCAGCAGCCCCCCTGGGGCCTCCTACAATGAGCAGTTCTTC	CASSPPGASYNEQFF
TRBD1	.	TRBV27	TRBJ2-1	TGTGCCAGCAGTCTTGGGACAGGGATCTACAATGAGCAGTTCTTC	CASSLGTGIYNEQFF
.	.	TRBV28	TRBJ1-1	TGTGCCAGCAGGGCCTTGAGGGACACTGAAGCTTTCTTT	CASRALRDTEAFF
.	.	TRBV6-6	TRBJ2-7	TGTGCCAGCAGTTACTTAAGGAGCTCCTACGAGCAGTACTTC	CASSYLRSSYEQYF
TRBD1	.	TRBV20-1	TRBJ2-7	TGCAGTGCTAGAGACCCACGGACAGGGAACTTCTACGAGCAGTACTTC	CSARDPRTGNFYEQYF
TRBD1	few	TRBV12-3/TRBV12-4	TRBJ1-2	TGTGCCACTGACAGGGGGGGCTATGGCTACACCTTC	CATDRGGYGYTF
TRBD2	.	TRBV6-5	TRBJ2-7	TGTGCCAGCAGTCCGCGAGGGACTAGCCATCAGTACTTC	CASSPRGTSHQYF
.	few	TRBV5-4	TRBJ2-5	TGTGCCAGCAGTACGAGGGGGCAAGAGACCCAGTACTTC	CASSTRGQETQYF
.	.	TRBV11-2	TRBJ2-2	TGTGCCAGCAGCTTAGAGTGGGTCTCCACCGGGGAGCTGTTTTTT	CASSLEWVSTGELFF
.	.	TRBV18	TRBJ2-2	TGTGCCAGCTCACAGCGGGCAGGGGGACCGAACACCGGGGAGCTGTTTTTT	CASSQRAGGPNTGELFF
.	.	TRBV20-1	TRBJ2-3	TGCAGTGTCGGGCCTTCGAGACGGACAGATACGCAGTATTTT	CSVGPSRRTDTQYF
.	.	TRBV6-6	TRBJ1-1	TGTGCCAGCAGTACTCAGGGAGTTAACACTGAAGCTTTCTTT	CASSTQGVNTEAFF
TRBD2	.	TRBV27	TRBJ2-1	TGTGCCAGCAGCCCCCAGACTAGCGGGCGATTTAGCTCCTACAATGAGCAGTTCTTC	CASSPQTSGRFSSYNEQFF
TRBD1	few	TRBV4-1	TRBJ1-4	TGCGCCAGCAGCCGGACAGGGCTAAATGAAAAACTGTTTTTT	CASSRTGLNEKLFF
.	.	TRBV5-1	TRBJ1-3	TGCGCCAGCAGCTTGGACCCATCTGGAAACACCATATATTTT	CASSLDPSGNTIYF
.	few	TRBV6-5	TRBJ2-7	TGTGCCAGCAGCCGGGGACTGTCATACGAGCAGTACTTC	CASSRGLSYEQYF
.	few	TRBV7-9	TRBJ1-1	TGTGCCAGCGGCCGCAACACTGAAGCTTTCTTT	CASGRNTEAFF
.	.	TRBV5-1	TRBJ1-2	TGCGCCAGCGCTGAGAGGCCCGATAACTATGGCTACACCTTC	CASAERPDNYGYTF
.	.	TRBV6-2/TRBV6-3	TRBJ2-3	TGTGCCAGCAGTTACTCGGTCGGAACGGTGATTAGCACAGATACGCAGTATTTT	CASSYSVGTVISTDTQYF